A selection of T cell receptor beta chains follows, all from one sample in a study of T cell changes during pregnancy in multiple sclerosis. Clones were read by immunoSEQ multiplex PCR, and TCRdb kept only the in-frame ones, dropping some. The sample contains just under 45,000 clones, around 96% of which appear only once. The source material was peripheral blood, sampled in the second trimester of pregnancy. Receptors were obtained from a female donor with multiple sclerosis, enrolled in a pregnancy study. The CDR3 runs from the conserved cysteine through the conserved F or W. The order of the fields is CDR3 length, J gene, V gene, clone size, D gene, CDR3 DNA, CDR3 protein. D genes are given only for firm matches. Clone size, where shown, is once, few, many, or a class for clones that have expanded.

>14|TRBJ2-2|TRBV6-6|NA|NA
TGTGCCAGCACCGGACAGAGCTTGACCGGGGAGCTGTTTTTT
CASTGQSLTGELFF
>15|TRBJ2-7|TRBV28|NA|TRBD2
TGTGCCAGCAGACCGTCGGGGGGTAAAAGTTGGGAGCAGTACTTC
CASRPSGGKSWEQYF
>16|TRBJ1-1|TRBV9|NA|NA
TGTGCCAGCAGCGCCCCGCTGGGGCAGGGGAACACTGAAGCTTTCTTT
CASSAPLGQGNTEAFF
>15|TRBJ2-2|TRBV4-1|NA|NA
TGCGCCAGCAGCCCCCCTCGGACAGTCTCCGGGGAGCTGTTTTTT
CASSPPRTVSGELFF
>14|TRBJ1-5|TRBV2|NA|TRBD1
TGTGCCAGCAGTGGGACAGGGGGCCATCAGCCCCAGCATTTT
CASSGTGGHQPQHF
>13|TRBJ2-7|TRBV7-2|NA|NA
TGTGCCAGCAGCTGGGGGAGGGGGTACGAGCAGTACTTC
CASSWGRGYEQYF
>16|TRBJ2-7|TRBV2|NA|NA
TGTGCCAGCAGTGAAAGAGGAAGTCCCTCCCTCTACGAGCAGTACTTC
CASSERGSPSLYEQYF
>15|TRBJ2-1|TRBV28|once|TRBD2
TGTGCCAGCAGTCCGGGGGGAGCCCTCTACAATGAGCAGTTCTTC
CASSPGGALYNEQFF
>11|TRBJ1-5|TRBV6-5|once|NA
TGTGCCACACAGGGTCATCAGCCCCAGCATTTT
CATQGHQPQHF
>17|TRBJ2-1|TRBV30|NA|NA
TGTGCCTGGAATGGAGGAAGGCGGGGAAGCTCCTACAATGAGCAGTTCTTC
CAWNGGRRGSSYNEQFF
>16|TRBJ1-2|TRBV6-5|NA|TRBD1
TGTGCCAGCAGTTATTCCCCGGGACAGGTTAACTATGGCTACACCTTC
CASSYSPGQVNYGYTF
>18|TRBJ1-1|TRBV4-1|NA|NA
TGCGCCAGCAGCCCGGGGGGTTTGAGATCAGGGGTAATCAATGAAGCTTTCTTT
CASSPGGLRSGVINEAFF
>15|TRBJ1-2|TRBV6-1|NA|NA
TGTGCCAGCAGTGAAGTGACGGACAGCTTCTATGGCTACACCTTC
CASSEVTDSFYGYTF
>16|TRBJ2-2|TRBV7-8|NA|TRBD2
TGTGCCAGCAGCCCTACTGGACTAGCCTACACCGGGGAGCTGTTTTTT
CASSPTGLAYTGELFF
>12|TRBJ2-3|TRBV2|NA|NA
TGTGCCAGCAGTGTGCGGGGTGGTACGCAGTATTTT
CASSVRGGTQYF
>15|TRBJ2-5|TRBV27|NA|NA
TGTGCCAGCAGTTTAAGACCTAGCCGTCAAGAGACCCAGTACTTC
CASSLRPSRQETQYF
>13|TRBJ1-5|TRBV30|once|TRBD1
TGTGCCTGGAGTTTACAGGGGGATCAGCCCCAGCATTTT
CAWSLQGDQPQHF
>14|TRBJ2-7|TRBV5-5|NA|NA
TGTGCCAGCAGCTTGAGGCAGGGCAACTACGAGCAGTACTTC
CASSLRQGNYEQYF
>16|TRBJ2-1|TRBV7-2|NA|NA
TGTGCCAGCAGCTTAGCCCGGTCCCCTCGGGGGAATGAGCAGTTCTTC
CASSLARSPRGNEQFF
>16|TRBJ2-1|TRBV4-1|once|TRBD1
TGCGCCAGCAGCCAAGAGCCGACAGGGGGATTCAATGAGCAGTTCTTC
CASSQEPTGGFNEQFF
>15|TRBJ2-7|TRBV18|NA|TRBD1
TGTGCCAGCTCACTTACGGGACAGAAAGCCTACGAGCAGTACTTC
CASSLTGQKAYEQYF
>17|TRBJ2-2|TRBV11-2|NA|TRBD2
TGTGCCAGCAGCTTACTACTAGCGGGAGTTTTGACCGGGGAGCTGTTTTTT
CASSLLLAGVLTGELFF
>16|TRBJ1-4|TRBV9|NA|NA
TGTGCCAGCAGCGTAGGAGAGGCCGCAACTAATGAAAAACTGTTTTTT
CASSVGEAATNEKLFF
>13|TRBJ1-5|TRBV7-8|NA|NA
TGTGCCAGCAGGCGGGAGCCCAATCAGCCCCAGCATTTT
CASRREPNQPQHF
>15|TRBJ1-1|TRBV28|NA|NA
TGTGCCAGCAGTTTAGGTAGCCAGGCCGGGGCTGAAGCTTTCTTT
CASSLGSQAGAEAFF
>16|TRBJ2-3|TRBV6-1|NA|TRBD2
TGTGCCAGCAGTGCTCCCGGGACTAGATCTACGGATACGCAGTATTTT
CASSAPGTRSTDTQYF
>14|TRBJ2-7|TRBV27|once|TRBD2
TGTGCCAGCAGTTGGAGGGAGGGCTCTGTCGAGCAGTACTTC
CASSWREGSVEQYF
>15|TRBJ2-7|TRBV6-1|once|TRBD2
TGTGCCAGCAGTGGGGGAGCGGGAGAGGGATACGAGCAGTACTTC
CASSGGAGEGYEQYF
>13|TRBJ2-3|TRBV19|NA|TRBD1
TGTGCCAGTATCGGACAGGGGCCAGATACGCAGTATTTT
CASIGQGPDTQYF
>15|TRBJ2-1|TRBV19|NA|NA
TGTGCCAGTAGTATAGGGCAGAACTCCTACAATGAGCAGTTCTTC
CASSIGQNSYNEQFF
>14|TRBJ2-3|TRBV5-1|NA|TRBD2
TGCGCCACCTCGAGCGGGGCTAGCACAGATACGCAGTATTTT
CATSSGASTDTQYF